This T cell receptor (beta chain) was captured by sequencing in a study of CD8+ T cells in alopecia areata. Sequencing relied on a cDNA template that was reverse transcribed from extracted RNA. Sequenced by immunoSEQ multiplex PCR; TCRdb stores in-frame clones only, minus some. Here the sample spans more than 200,000 clones, around 67% being singletons. This clone was detected a few times. Per germline, CDR1 SQVTM and CDR2 ANQGSEA. This CDR3 has 12 amino acids. V was shortened by 7 bases and J by 5 bases, with 11 bases between the two germline ends. The clonotype was recovered from a human donor with alopecia areata. The sequencing used CD4+ T cells sorted from blood, collected at week 0. V and J are TRBV29-1 and TRBJ1-4; D is unresolved. The CDR3, as DNA: TGCAGCGCCGCAGGAGACAATGAAAAACTGTTTTTT. As protein: CSAAGDNEKLFF.